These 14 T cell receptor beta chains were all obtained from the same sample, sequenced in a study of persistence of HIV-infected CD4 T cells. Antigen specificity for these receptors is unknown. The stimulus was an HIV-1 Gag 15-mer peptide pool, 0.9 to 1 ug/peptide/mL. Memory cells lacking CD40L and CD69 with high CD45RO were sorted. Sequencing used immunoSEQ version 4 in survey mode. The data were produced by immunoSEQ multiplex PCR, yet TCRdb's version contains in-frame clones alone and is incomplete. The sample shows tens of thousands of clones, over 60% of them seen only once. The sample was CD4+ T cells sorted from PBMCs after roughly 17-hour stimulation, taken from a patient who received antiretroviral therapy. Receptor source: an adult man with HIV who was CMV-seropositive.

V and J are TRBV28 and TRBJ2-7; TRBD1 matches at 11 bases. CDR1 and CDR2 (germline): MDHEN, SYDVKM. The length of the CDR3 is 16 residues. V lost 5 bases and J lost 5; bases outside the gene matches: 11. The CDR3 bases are TGTGCCAGCAGTCACTCCGGGACAGGGGGATGGGACGAGCAGTACTTC. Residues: CASSHSGTGGWDEQYF.

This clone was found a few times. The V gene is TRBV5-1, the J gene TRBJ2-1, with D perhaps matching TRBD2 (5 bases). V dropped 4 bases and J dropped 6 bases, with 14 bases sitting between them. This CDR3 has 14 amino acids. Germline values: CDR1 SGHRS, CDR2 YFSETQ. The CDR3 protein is CASSLGLAGNEQFF. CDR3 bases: TGCGCCAGCAGCCTCGGACTCGCGGGCAATGAGCAGTTCTTC.

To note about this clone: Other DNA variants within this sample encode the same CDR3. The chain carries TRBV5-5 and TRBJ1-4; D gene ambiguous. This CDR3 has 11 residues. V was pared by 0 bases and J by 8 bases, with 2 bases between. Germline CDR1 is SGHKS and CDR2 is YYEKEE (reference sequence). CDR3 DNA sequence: TGTGCCAGCAGCTTGGAGGAAAAACTGTTTTTT. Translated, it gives CASSLEEKLFF.

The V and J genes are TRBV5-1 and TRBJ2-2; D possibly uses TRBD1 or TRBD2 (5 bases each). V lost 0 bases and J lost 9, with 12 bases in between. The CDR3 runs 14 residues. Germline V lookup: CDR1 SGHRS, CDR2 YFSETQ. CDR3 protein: CASSLVVGARELFF. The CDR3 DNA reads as TGCGCCAGCAGCTTGGTTGTCGGGGCCCGGGAGCTGTTTTTT.

CDR3: CATRSAGADDTEAFF. As DNA, the CDR3 is TGTGCCACCAGAAGTGCAGGGGCTGACGACACTGAAGCTTTCTTT. V gene TRBV24-1 combines with J gene TRBJ1-1; D perhaps matches TRBD1 (6 bases). V gave up 7 bases and J gave up 3 bases, with 17 bases separating them. CDR3 length: 15 residues. Germline CDR1 and CDR2: KGHDR and SFDVKD.

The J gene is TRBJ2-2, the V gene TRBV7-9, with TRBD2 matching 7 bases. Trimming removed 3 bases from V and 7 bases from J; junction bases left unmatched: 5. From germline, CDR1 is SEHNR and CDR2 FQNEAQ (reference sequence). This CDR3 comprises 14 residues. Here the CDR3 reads CASSLRTSGGELFF. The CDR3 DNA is TGTGCCAGCAGCTTGCGGACTAGTGGCGGGGAGCTGTTTTTT. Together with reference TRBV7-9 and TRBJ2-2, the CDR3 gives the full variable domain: DTGVSQNPRHKITKRGQNVTFRCDPISEHNRLYWYRQTLGQGPEFLTYFQNEAQLEKSRLLSDRFSAERPKGSFSTLEIQRTEQGDSAMYLCASSLRTSGGELFFGEGSRLTVL.

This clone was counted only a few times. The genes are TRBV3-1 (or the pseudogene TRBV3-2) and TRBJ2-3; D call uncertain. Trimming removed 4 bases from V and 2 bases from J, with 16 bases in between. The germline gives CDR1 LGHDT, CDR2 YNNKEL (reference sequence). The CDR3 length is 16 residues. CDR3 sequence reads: CASSPADQLFTDTQYF. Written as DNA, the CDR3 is TGTGCCAGCAGCCCGGCGGACCAACTCTTCACAGATACGCAGTATTTT.

CDR3 DNA sequence: TGTGCCAGCAGTGATAGCAATCAGCCCCAGCATTTT. Protein: CASSDSNQPQHF. The J gene is TRBJ1-5, the V gene TRBV7-2, with no clear D. V lost 6 bases and J lost 0, with 3 bases in between. Germline lookup yields CDR1 SGHTA and CDR2 FQGNSA. The CDR3 consists of 12 residues. The full variable domain, its missing parts supplied by reference TRBV7-2 and TRBJ1-5, is GAGVSQSPSNKVTEKGKDVELRCDPISGHTALYWYRQSLGQGLEFLIYFQGNSAPDKSGLPSDRFSAERTGGSVSTLTIQRTQQEDSAVYLCASSDSNQPQHFGDGTRLSIL.

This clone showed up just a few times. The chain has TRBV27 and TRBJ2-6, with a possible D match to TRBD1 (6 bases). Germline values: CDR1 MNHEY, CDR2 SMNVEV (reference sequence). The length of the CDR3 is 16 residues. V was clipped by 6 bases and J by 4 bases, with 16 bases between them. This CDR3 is CASSHGQRTGANVLTF. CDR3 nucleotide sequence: TGTGCCAGCAGCCATGGACAGAGAACAGGGGCCAACGTCCTGACTTTC.

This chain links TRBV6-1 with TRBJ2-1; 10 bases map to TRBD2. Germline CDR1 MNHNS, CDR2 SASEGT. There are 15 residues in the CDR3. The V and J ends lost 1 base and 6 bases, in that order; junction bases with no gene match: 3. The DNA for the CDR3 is TGTGCCAGCAGTGAAGGAACTAGCGGGGTCAATGAGCAGTTCTTC. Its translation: CASSEGTSGVNEQFF.

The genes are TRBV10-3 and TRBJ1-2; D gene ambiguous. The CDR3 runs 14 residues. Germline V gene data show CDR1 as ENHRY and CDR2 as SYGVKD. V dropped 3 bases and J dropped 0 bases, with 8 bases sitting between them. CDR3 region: CAISDRSSNYGYTF. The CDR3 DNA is TGTGCCATCAGTGACAGAAGCTCTAACTATGGCTACACCTTC.

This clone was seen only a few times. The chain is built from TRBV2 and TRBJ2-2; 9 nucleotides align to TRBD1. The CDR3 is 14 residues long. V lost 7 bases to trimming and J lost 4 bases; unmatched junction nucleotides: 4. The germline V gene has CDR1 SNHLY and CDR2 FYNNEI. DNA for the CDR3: TGTGCCAGCAAGAGACAGGGGGGCACCGGGGAGCTGTTTTTT. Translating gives CASKRQGGTGELFF.

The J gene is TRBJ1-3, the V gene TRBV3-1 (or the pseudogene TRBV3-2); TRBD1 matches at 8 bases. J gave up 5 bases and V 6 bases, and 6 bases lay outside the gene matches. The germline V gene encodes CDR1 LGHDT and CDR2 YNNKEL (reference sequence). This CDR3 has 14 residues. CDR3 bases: TGTGCCAGCAGTCCCACAGGGGGAAGAAACACCATATATTTT. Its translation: CASSPTGGRNTIYF.

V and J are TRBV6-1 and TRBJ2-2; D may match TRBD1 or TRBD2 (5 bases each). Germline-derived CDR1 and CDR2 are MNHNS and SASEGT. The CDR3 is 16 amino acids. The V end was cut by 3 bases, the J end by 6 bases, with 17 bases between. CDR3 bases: TGTGCCAGCAGTGATCTGGCAGGGTTCGGGGCCGGGGAGCTGTTTTTT. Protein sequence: CASSDLAGFGAGELFF.